This paragraph reports one T cell receptor (beta chain). This sample stems from a study of blood T cell repertoires in COVID-19. Overall study: The samples span acute and convalescent COVID-19 from the United States, Italy and Spain. T cells, B-cell-depleted T cells, or PBMCs supplied cDNA or gDNA.

The CDR3 covers 15 residues. Looked up from germline, CDR1 is SGHRS and CDR2 is YFSETQ. After removal of 2 bases from V and 4 bases from J, the junction contained 6 bases not matched to a gene. In the authors' workflow: Amplifying reference gene primers gave estimates of nucleated cell counts. Sequenced by immunoSEQ multiplex PCR; TCRdb stores in-frame clones only, minus some. V, J and clone size derive from that table, while D and trimming were established from the DNA sequence. The sample includes tens of thousands of clones, about 82% seen only once; the top ten take around 15%. Sequencing used peripheral blood. The sequence was collected from a human donor in a cohort sampled during active COVID-19. The J gene is TRBJ2-1, the V gene TRBV5-1; 7 bases are a match to TRBD1. The CDR3 bases are TGCGCCAGCAGCTTCTCCGGGACAGAGTACAATGAGCAGTTCTTC. Its protein product is CASSFSGTEYNEQFF.